This T cell receptor beta chain is drawn from a study of monozygotic twins with inflammatory bowel disease (dated by TCRdb to between 2018 and 2021). Study-level background: In total, around 28 monozygotic twin pairs made up the full study: 19 Danish pairs, all IBD-discordant, plus nine German pairs, of which four were IBD-concordant and five were IBD-discordant. The search for disease-associated traits relied mainly on comparing IBD patients with their genetically identical healthy co-twins within discordant pairs. Each individual had, on average, about 151 000 unique TCRalpha sequences and 181 000 unique TCRbeta sequences available for analysis.

Receptor amplification or capture employed 5' RACE. Each TCR library was prepared from about 3.5 ug of total RNA. For each sample, cDNA synthesis was carried out in eight separate reactions using SMARTScribe reverse transcriptase. Unique molecular identifiers containing a 6-nucleotide sample barcode were introduced through template switching during cDNA synthesis. Two nested PCRs of approximately 16 and 10 cycles amplified the TCRalpha and TCRbeta cDNA, and bead purification followed each PCR. Before amplification, the cDNA was treated with uracil DNA-glycosylase and purified using the QIAquick PCR purification kit. The second PCR was the step at which Illumina TruSeq-compatible adapters and sample-specific barcodes were added. TapeStation and Qubit were used to check library quality and concentration, and 5 ng of each library was pooled. Pooled libraries were sequenced on an Illumina HiSeq2500 single-index Rapid Run with 2 x 100 bp reads and custom sequencing primers. Per the original workflow: MiGEC version 1.2.6 was used for UMI-based consensus assembly, which corrected PCR and sequencing errors. MiXCR version 2.1.1 was used to carry out V(D)J alignment, clonotype assembly and CDR3 extraction. Normalisation of gene usage, clonotype sharing and MAIT/NKT TCR abundance was achieved by analysing the top 1000, 10 000 and 20 000 clonotypes per sample. After downsampling to 27 000 UMIs, diversity was calculated as the inverse Simpson index using the vegan R package. Paired Mann-Whitney U tests were applied to discordant twin pairs, with Benjamini-Hochberg correction for multiple testing. After reprocessing by TCRdb, each CDR3 protein sequence is one entry, and no DNA is given. The V and J calls reflect TCRdb's pipeline rather than the authors' work. The sample's table lists a count of approximately 140,000 distinct CDR3 sequences. The ten largest clones add up to roughly 2.5% of the sample.

With respect to this clonotype: Its antigen remains unidentified.

General findings and caveats noted by the study authors: Distinction between different T cell subtypes could not be achieved in the analysis. Fewer clonotypes were shared with other individuals by IBD patients than by healthy twins, most markedly in patients showing signs of disease activity. No single strong signal or clonotype linked to IBD turned up in the results, so the idea that one exists was not supported. No difference in repertoire similarity was observed between concordant and discordant twins, possibly owing to limited statistical power. Differing immunosuppressive treatments among patients may have added background noise and inter-individual variability to the repertoires. IBD patients had lower TCRbeta repertoire diversity, measured by the inverse Simpson index, than their healthy co-twins.

As encoded in the germline V gene, CDR1 is LGHNA while CDR2 is YSLEER. The CDR3 runs 14 residues from the cysteine to the phenylalanine. No DNA is given. From each donor, a roughly 2.3 ml peripheral blood sample was collected into PAXgene tubes and stored at -80 degrees C. Without any T cell sorting, total RNA was extracted from whole blood using the PAXgene blood miRNA kit on an automated QIAcube. Deep TCRalpha and TCRbeta repertoire profiling with unique molecular barcoding was performed on peripheral blood of monozygotic twin pairs concordant or discordant for inflammatory bowel disease. Smoking habits were recorded for all twin pairs, with individuals classified as current, former or never smokers.

This clonotype was sampled from a human donor with ulcerative colitis or Crohn's disease, or a healthy co-twin of an affected twin (not recorded which). Source material: blood. This chain is built from TRBV4-3 and TRBJ1-2; TCRdb reports TRBD1, a call that lacks DNA to check it against. The CDR3 has the sequence CASSQVRAGAGYTF.